This T cell receptor beta chain is from a study of T-cell memory formation after mild COVID-19. Study-level background: Largely donor-specific TCR clusters were found. Findings of the study overall: A subset of responding clones appeared in pre-infection memory, suggesting cross-reactive memory joined.

Points on this clonotype: The antigen is undetermined.

CDR1 is MNHEY and CDR2 is SVGAGI in the germline V gene. After removal of 2 bases from V and 5 bases from J, the junction contained 7 bases not matched to a gene. This CDR3 contains 15 residues. TCRdb redid the calling of the 5' RACE reads with MiXCR, one entry per CDR3 protein. The sample lists 300,000 to 350,000 distinct CDR3 sequences, approximately 14% occurring once. The sample comprised PBMCs or a T cell subset sorted from them (not recorded which). This sequence was found in a man between 18 and 29 years old who had mild COVID-19 (a few samples of this study predate the infection). Cell type and time point are not known. The chain uses TRBV6-5 and TRBJ1-2; 8 bases align to TRBD1. DNA of the CDR3: TGTGCCAGCAGTTACCGAGGACAGGGATCATATGGCTACACCTTC. It codes for CASSYRGQGSYGYTF.